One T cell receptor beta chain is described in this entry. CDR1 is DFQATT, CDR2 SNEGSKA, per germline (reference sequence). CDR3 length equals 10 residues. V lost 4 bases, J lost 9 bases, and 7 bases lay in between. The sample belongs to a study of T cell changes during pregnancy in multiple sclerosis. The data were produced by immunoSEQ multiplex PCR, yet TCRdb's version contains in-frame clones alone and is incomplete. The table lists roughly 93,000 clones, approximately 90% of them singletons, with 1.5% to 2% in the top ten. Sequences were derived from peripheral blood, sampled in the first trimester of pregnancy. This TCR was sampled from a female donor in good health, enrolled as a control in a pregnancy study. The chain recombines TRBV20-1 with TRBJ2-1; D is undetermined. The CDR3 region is CSANGAEQFF. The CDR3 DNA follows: TGCAGTGCTAACGGTGCTGAGCAGTTCTTC.